This T cell receptor beta chain was identified in a study of radiotherapy plus CTLA-4 blockade in lung cancer. Study at large: Disease control was seen in approximately 29% of patients, objective responses in 15% to 20%.

The data were produced by immunoSEQ multiplex PCR, yet TCRdb's version contains in-frame clones alone and is incomplete. The sample lists 80,000 to 95,000 clones; roughly 80% were seen once. Lung cancer patients with chemo-refractory metastatic non-small-cell disease were given focal radiation plus CTLA-4 blockade with ipilimumab. Sequences were derived from peripheral blood, sampled from a patient treated with radiotherapy plus ipilimumab. The clonotype was recovered from a human donor with non-small cell lung cancer who had stable disease on radiotherapy plus ipilimumab.

The CDR3 spells CASRATGFGYTF. The DNA for the CDR3 is TGTGCCAGCCGTGCGACAGGGTTTGGCTACACCTTC. This chain uses TRBV19 with TRBJ1-2; 7 bases match TRBD1. CDR1 is LNHDA and CDR2 is SQIVND in the germline V gene (reference sequence). The CDR3 runs to 12 residues. After removal of 9 bases from V and 7 bases from J, the junction contained 8 bases not matched to a gene.